These T cell receptor beta chains were read from a single sample in a study of cytomegalovirus exposure and HLA in healthy donors. Sequencing was performed with immunoSEQ multiplex PCR; in TCRdb, only in-frame clones are kept and a portion is missing. Among over 55,000 clones listed, about 70% were seen once. Sequencing was performed on PBMCs. The receptors originated from a man aged 40-55 years in good health and CMV-seropositive. Both conserved end residues are part of each CDR3. Each record gives: clone size, CDR3 length, J gene, D gene, V gene, CDR3 protein, CDR3 DNA. D genes are given only for firm matches. Size values are once, few and many counts, or a class for expanded clones, and some rows have none.

clone size: NA; CDR3 length: 12; J gene: TRBJ1-2; D gene: NA; V gene: TRBV6-5; CDR3 protein: CASKDFNYGYTF; CDR3 DNA: TGTGCCAGCAAGGACTTTAACTATGGCTACACCTTC
clone size: NA; CDR3 length: 15; J gene: TRBJ1-3; D gene: NA; V gene: TRBV6-5; CDR3 protein: CASSQTPSSGNTIYF; CDR3 DNA: TGTGCCAGCAGCCAAACCCCGAGCTCTGGAAACACCATATATTTT
clone size: NA; CDR3 length: 17; J gene: TRBJ1-1; D gene: NA; V gene: TRBV25-1; CDR3 protein: CASQQGLRGGRNTEAFF; CDR3 DNA: TGTGCCAGCCAGCAGGGGTTGAGGGGGGGAAGGAACACTGAAGCTTTCTTT
clone size: NA; CDR3 length: 16; J gene: TRBJ1-4; D gene: TRBD1; V gene: TRBV14; CDR3 protein: CASSQWTGATNEKLFF; CDR3 DNA: TGTGCCAGCAGCCAATGGACAGGCGCAACTAATGAAAAACTGTTTTTT
clone size: few; CDR3 length: 15; J gene: TRBJ2-1; D gene: NA; V gene: TRBV18; CDR3 protein: CASSPNRAINNEQFF; CDR3 DNA: TGTGCCAGCTCACCAAACAGGGCTATCAACAATGAGCAGTTCTTC
clone size: NA; CDR3 length: 15; J gene: TRBJ2-7; D gene: NA; V gene: TRBV9; CDR3 protein: CTSSVAAGKDYEQYF; CDR3 DNA: TGTACCAGCAGCGTAGCGGCGGGGAAAGACTACGAGCAGTACTTC
clone size: NA; CDR3 length: 19; J gene: TRBJ1-2; D gene: TRBD1; V gene: TRBV27; CDR3 protein: CASRSGTGTVAVEAGGYTF; CDR3 DNA: TGTGCCAGCAGATCTGGTACCGGGACAGTGGCCGTTGAGGCGGGAGGCTACACCTTC
clone size: NA; CDR3 length: 14; J gene: TRBJ2-7; D gene: NA; V gene: TRBV7-6; CDR3 protein: CASSLVGSSYEQYF; CDR3 DNA: TGTGCCAGCAGCTTAGTAGGGAGCTCCTACGAGCAGTACTTC
clone size: NA; CDR3 length: 15; J gene: TRBJ1-1; D gene: NA; V gene: TRBV2; CDR3 protein: CASTQGVTPGTEAFF; CDR3 DNA: TGTGCCAGCACTCAAGGGGTCACCCCTGGGACTGAAGCTTTCTTT
clone size: few; CDR3 length: 13; J gene: TRBJ1-1; D gene: TRBD1; V gene: TRBV2; CDR3 protein: CASRQTGDTEAFF; CDR3 DNA: TGTGCCAGCAGGCAGACAGGGGACACTGAAGCTTTCTTT
clone size: once; CDR3 length: 13; J gene: TRBJ1-1; D gene: NA; V gene: TRBV27; CDR3 protein: CASSFPGGPEAFF; CDR3 DNA: TGTGCCAGCAGTTTCCCCGGAGGCCCCGAAGCTTTCTTT
clone size: NA; CDR3 length: 15; J gene: TRBJ1-2; D gene: NA; V gene: TRBV5-6; CDR3 protein: CASSADRVTNYGYTF; CDR3 DNA: TGTGCCAGCAGCGCTGACAGAGTAACTAACTATGGCTACACCTTC
clone size: NA; CDR3 length: 18; J gene: TRBJ1-5; D gene: TRBD1; V gene: TRBV19; CDR3 protein: CASSIDRAYRGGNQPQHF; CDR3 DNA: TGTGCCAGTAGTATAGATAGAGCCTACAGGGGAGGCAATCAGCCCCAGCATTTT
clone size: few; CDR3 length: 14; J gene: TRBJ2-3; D gene: TRBD1; V gene: TRBV5-4; CDR3 protein: CASSLQGATDTQYF; CDR3 DNA: TGTGCCAGCAGCTTGCAGGGGGCCACAGATACGCAGTATTTT
clone size: few; CDR3 length: 14; J gene: TRBJ2-4; D gene: TRBD1; V gene: TRBV5-6; CDR3 protein: CASSLTGAKNIQYF; CDR3 DNA: TGTGCCAGCAGCCTGACAGGGGCCAAAAACATTCAGTACTTC
clone size: few; CDR3 length: 12; J gene: TRBJ1-1; D gene: NA; V gene: TRBV7-8; CDR3 protein: CASAGPVTEAFF; CDR3 DNA: TGTGCCAGTGCGGGGCCGGTCACTGAAGCTTTCTTT
clone size: NA; CDR3 length: 15; J gene: TRBJ2-2; D gene: TRBD1; V gene: TRBV5-1; CDR3 protein: CASSLEGQGVGELFF; CDR3 DNA: TGCGCCAGCAGCTTGGAGGGACAGGGGGTCGGGGAGCTGTTTTTT
clone size: NA; CDR3 length: 15; J gene: TRBJ1-2; D gene: NA; V gene: TRBV6-1; CDR3 protein: CASSEGQGSYYGYTF; CDR3 DNA: TGTGCCAGCAGTGAGGGCCAGGGGAGCTACTATGGCTACACCTTC
clone size: NA; CDR3 length: 16; J gene: TRBJ1-4; D gene: NA; V gene: TRBV5-1; CDR3 protein: CASSGGAVATNEKLFF; CDR3 DNA: TGCGCCAGCAGCGGGGGGGCCGTTGCAACTAATGAAAAACTGTTTTTT
clone size: NA; CDR3 length: 15; J gene: TRBJ1-5; D gene: TRBD1; V gene: TRBV5-6; CDR3 protein: CASSQRTGGGQPQHF; CDR3 DNA: TGTGCCAGCAGCCAACGTACAGGGGGAGGTCAGCCCCAGCATTTT
clone size: NA; CDR3 length: 13; J gene: TRBJ2-1; D gene: NA; V gene: TRBV30; CDR3 protein: CAWNKVSVHEQFF; CDR3 DNA: TGTGCCTGGAATAAGGTCAGCGTCCATGAGCAGTTCTTC
clone size: NA; CDR3 length: 16; J gene: TRBJ1-6; D gene: NA; V gene: TRBV4-3; CDR3 protein: CASSQDKAGPYSPLHF; CDR3 DNA: TGCGCCAGCAGCCAAGATAAGGCAGGTCCCTATTCACCCCTCCACTTT
clone size: NA; CDR3 length: 16; J gene: TRBJ1-2; D gene: TRBD1; V gene: TRBV9; CDR3 protein: CASSVGTGSPNYGYTF; CDR3 DNA: TGTGCCAGCAGCGTGGGGACAGGGTCCCCTAACTATGGCTACACCTTC
clone size: NA; CDR3 length: 15; J gene: TRBJ2-5; D gene: NA; V gene: TRBV14; CDR3 protein: CASSQDWGLQETQYF; CDR3 DNA: TGTGCCAGCAGCCAAGACTGGGGCCTCCAAGAGACCCAGTACTTC